This T cell receptor beta chain was retrieved from a study of T cell responses to AZD1222 COVID-19 vaccine. Regarding this clone: Its target is unknown.

Study-level results: Regions 160-218 and 743-854 dominated among vaccine-associated CD4 TCRs spanning spike. Nearly half of spike-specific TCRs reportedly target unmutated variant regions. Sampled repertoires all dated from after the peak T cell response. Increased Spike-specific TCR breadth and depth were observed after two AZD1222 doses.

The assay was immunoSEQ multiplex PCR, and TCRdb's table has in-frame clones only and misses some. Of 120,000 or so clones listed, approximately 85% are singletons. The germline V gene has CDR1 SNHLY and CDR2 FYNNEI. V was pared by 0 bases and J by 7 bases, with 15 bases between. The CDR3 runs 15 residues. This sequence originates from an adult in good health. The V gene is TRBV2, the J gene TRBJ1-2; D may be TRBD1 (5 bases). The sample consisted of peripheral blood, taken on day 0 of AZD1222 vaccination. In nucleotides, the CDR3 is TGTGCCAGCAGTGAAGCTAGGGGACCCGGTCGTGGCTACACCTTC. Translation gives CASSEARGPGRGYTF.